These T cell receptor beta chains were read from a single sample in a study of siplizumab effects on memory and regulatory T cells. The protocol was immunoSEQ multiplex PCR, while the TCRdb copy is restricted to in-frame clones and leaves out a portion. The repertoire holds approximately 82,000 clones, with approximately 86% as singletons. The source material was Tregs sorted from blood. The receptors stem from a human donor in good health. Each CDR3 is given with its conserved first and last residue. A D gene is named only where the DNA matches it firmly.

>-|TRBV5-4
CASSPGVGASGELFF
>-|TRBV5-1
CASSPYVGANEQFF
>-|TRBV2
CASSLGAAQETQYF
>-|TRBV2
CASSAQGNEQFF
>-|TRBV7-9
CASSFPGTGWNTEAFF
>TRBD1|TRBV10-3
CAIRTSTGADGYTF
>-|TRBV5-4
CASSFSSYEQYF
>-|TRBV7-9
CASSPGTGYGYTF
>-|TRBV10-3
CAISDPGGFYGYTF
>TRBD1|TRBV14
CASSQETGGYEKLFF
>-|TRBV28
CASSREIGNQPQHF
>-|TRBV5-8
CASSLARNTEAFF
>-|TRBV18
CASSPFGASYEQYF
>-|TRBV7-2
CASSITRGAQQYF